The 23 T cell receptor beta chains presented below share a single source sample, sequenced in a study of blood T cell repertoires in COVID-19. TCRdb's copy holds only in-frame clones and misses some; the assay was immunoSEQ multiplex PCR. The sample yields 150,000 to 180,000 clones, around 82% seen once. The sequencing sample was made of peripheral blood. Receptors were obtained from a man aged 55 to 70 with COVID-19, enrolled during active disease.

V usage is TRBV5-1 and J usage is TRBJ2-7; 9 positions match TRBD2. Unmatched junction bases numbered 2, after V lost 1 base and J lost 0 bases. Germline CDR1 and CDR2: SGHRS and YFSETQ. This CDR3 is 15 amino acids long. The CDR3 loop reads CASSLSGGRSYEQYF. The CDR3 DNA is TGCGCCAGCAGCTTGAGCGGGGGGCGCTCCTACGAGCAGTACTTC.

Only one count was recorded for this clone. The chain couples TRBV28 to TRBJ1-1, with TRBD1 matching 7 bases. The germline V gene encodes CDR1 MDHEN and CDR2 SYDVKM. This CDR3 has 17 residues. With 7 bases clipped from V and 11 bases from J, the junction kept 25 bases outside the gene matches. This CDR3 reads CASTLGAGDRAQRGAFF. The DNA for the CDR3 is TGTGCCAGCACCCTCGGAGCGGGAGACAGGGCCCAGCGGGGGGCTTTCTTT.

The V gene is TRBV6-2 or TRBV6-3, the J gene TRBJ2-7; 12 bases fit TRBD1. The junction had 6 bases not matched to a gene; V was cut back by 0 bases and J by 3 bases. CDR1 and CDR2 (germline): MNHEY, SVGEGT. The CDR3 is 17 residues long. The CDR3 loop is CASSYSRDRGLDYEQYF. CDR3 DNA: TGTGCCAGCAGTTACTCGAGGGACAGGGGGCTAGACTACGAGCAGTACTTC.

This sequence joins TRBV7-9 and TRBJ1-6, with unresolved D. Trimming stripped 5 bases from V and 9 bases from J, with 11 bases between. CDR1 is SEHNR, CDR2 FQNEAQ, per germline (reference sequence). CDR3 length: 13 amino acids. The CDR3 DNA reads as TGTGCCAGCAGCCCGAGATTCGGTTCACCCCTCCACTTT. The encoded protein is CASSPRFGSPLHF.

V is TRBV30 and J is TRBJ1-2; no definite D call. CDR1 is GTSNPN, CDR2 SVGIG, per germline (reference sequence). V was cut by 7 bases and J by 0 bases, with 15 bases left in between. This CDR3 comprises 14 residues. CDR3 in DNA: TGTGCCTCCCCCTGGAGGTCTCCTAACTATGGCTACACCTTC. Residues: CASPWRSPNYGYTF.

The gene calls are TRBV5-1 and TRBJ2-7; 8 nucleotides match TRBD2. The CDR3 extends over 14 amino acids. The trim removed 2 bases at V and 0 bases at J, leaving 1 base unmatched. Looked up from germline, CDR1 is SGHRS and CDR2 is YFSETQ. The CDR3 DNA reads as TGCGCCAGCAGCTTAGCGGGAGCCTCCTACGAGCAGTACTTC. Amino acids: CASSLAGASYEQYF.

The J gene is TRBJ2-3, the V gene TRBV18; 12 bases align to TRBD2. Per the germline V gene, CDR1 is KGHSH and CDR2 is LQKENI. V shed 1 base and J 4 bases; nucleotides not matched to a gene: 9. The CDR3 length is 18 residues. CDR3 bases: TGTGCCAGCTCACCACTATCCGCTAGCGGGGGGGCCCCAGATACGCAGTATTTT. This encodes CASSPLSASGGAPDTQYF. Full variable domain (missing parts from reference TRBV18 and TRBJ2-3): NAGVMQNPRHLVRRRGQEARLRCSPMKGHSHVYWYRQLPEEGLKFMVYLQKENIIDESGMPKERFSAEFPKEGPSILRIQQVVRGDSAAYFCASSPLSASGGAPDTQYFGPGTRLTVL.

This chain connects TRBV12-3 or TRBV12-4 to TRBJ2-5; D is ambiguous. This CDR3 is built from 13 residues. With 4 bases removed from V and 5 bases from J, the gap between germline ends came to 11 bases. The CDR3 sequence: CASSWNSKETQYF. DNA for the CDR3: TGTGCCAGCAGTTGGAACAGCAAGGAGACCCAGTACTTC.

This rearrangement joins TRBV11-3 to TRBJ2-6, with 11 nucleotides matching TRBD2. The germline V gene encodes CDR1 SGHNT and CDR2 YENEEA. The CDR3 runs to 19 residues. V lost 5 bases, J lost 0 bases, and 9 bases stayed unmatched. This chain's CDR3 is CASSPNLAGGISGANVLTF. The CDR3 coding sequence is TGTGCCAGCAGCCCAAACCTAGCGGGAGGAATCTCTGGGGCCAACGTCCTGACTTTC.

The gene calls are TRBV18 and TRBJ2-3; 7 bases match TRBD1. Germline V gene sequence: CDR1 KGHSH, CDR2 LQKENI. The CDR3 sequence is 17 residues long. Germline trimming cut 3 bases from V and 2 bases from J; bases unmatched to any gene: 11. CDR3 amino acids: CASSPFSGTETTDTQYF. CDR3 sequence (DNA): TGTGCCAGCTCACCCTTCTCCGGGACAGAGACCACAGATACGCAGTATTTT.

The gene calls are TRBV7-9 and TRBJ1-6; weak D call: TRBD1 (6 bases). The CDR3 has 15 amino acids. The germline CDR1 and CDR2 sequences are SEHNR and FQNEAQ (reference sequence). Trimming removed 8 bases at V and 7 bases at J, with 18 bases between. The CDR3 reads CASGNTQGNNSPLHF. CDR3 nucleotides: TGTGCCAGCGGAAACACTCAGGGGAACAATTCACCCCTCCACTTT.

The chain carries TRBV6-1 and TRBJ2-1, with 10 bases fitting TRBD2. The CDR3 length is 16 residues. Germline V gives CDR1 MNHNS, CDR2 SASEGT. After removal of 4 bases from V and 3 bases from J, the junction contained 6 bases not matched to a gene. DNA of the CDR3: TGTGCCAGCAGTGTAAGCGGGGGGGCCTTCTACAATGAGCAGTTCTTC. This sequence encodes CASSVSGGAFYNEQFF.

This chain links TRBV7-2 with TRBJ2-7, with a possible D match to TRBD2 (5 bases). The CDR3 spans 13 residues. Germline CDR1 reads SGHTA; CDR2 reads FQGNSA. V lost 5 bases and J 3 bases, leaving 11 bases between the germline ends. The CDR3 DNA reads TGTGCCAGCAGCCCTCGGGGTGGCTACGAGCAGTACTTC. It translates to CASSPRGGYEQYF.

The J gene is TRBJ1-2, the V gene TRBV5-4; D unresolved. Germline-derived CDR1 and CDR2 are SGHNT and YYREEE (reference sequence). The CDR3 covers 12 residues. The V end was cut by 2 bases, the J end by 5 bases, with 7 bases between. The CDR3 loop reads CASSLNGYGYTF. Here the CDR3 DNA reads TGTGCCAGCAGCTTAAACGGGTATGGCTACACCTTC. Full variable domain (rest looked up from reference TRBV5-4 and TRBJ1-2): ETGVTQSPTHLIKTRGQQVTLRCSSQSGHNTVSWYQQALGQGPQFIFQYYREEENGRGNFPPRFSGLQFPNYSSELNVNALELDDSALYLCASSLNGYGYTFGSGTRLTVV.

The chain employs TRBV19 and TRBJ2-3; TRBD2 matches at 12 bases. The V segment lost 5 bases and the J segment 6 bases; nucleotides outside the gene matches: 9. The CDR3 consists of 16 residues. Germline V gives CDR1 LNHDA, CDR2 SQIVND (reference sequence). In DNA form, the CDR3 reads TGTGCCAGTAGTCTAACTAGCGGGGGGCCCCTTGATACGCAGTATTTT. Encoded protein: CASSLTSGGPLDTQYF.

V usage is TRBV2 and J usage is TRBJ1-3, with 9 nucleotides matching TRBD1. This CDR3 has 15 amino acids. V dropped 6 bases and J dropped 4; count of bases not matched to a gene: 7. The germline gives CDR1 SNHLY, CDR2 FYNNEI. The CDR3 here is CASSVQGASGNTIYF. Written as DNA, the CDR3 is TGTGCCAGCAGCGTACAGGGGGCGTCCGGAAACACCATATATTTT.

V usage is TRBV28 and J usage is TRBJ2-5; D is perhaps TRBD2 (7 bases). Germline V CDR1 and CDR2: MDHEN, SYDVKM. V lost 6 bases and J 1 base, leaving 18 bases between the germline ends. The CDR3 has 16 amino acids. CDR3 protein: CASRSKGGVGQETQYF. The CDR3 DNA reads TGTGCCAGCAGGTCGAAAGGGGGGGTGGGCCAAGAGACCCAGTACTTC.

This clone was observed a few times. The V and J genes are TRBV18 and TRBJ1-4, with 8 bases fitting TRBD1. V gave up 5 bases and J gave up 6 bases; unmatched junction bases: 5. The CDR3 runs 14 residues. In germline, CDR1 is KGHSH, CDR2 LQKENI. The CDR3 is CASSADRVDEKLFF. In nucleotides, the CDR3 is TGTGCCAGCTCAGCGGACAGGGTTGATGAAAAACTGTTTTTT. Variable domain in full (rest from reference TRBV18 and TRBJ1-4): NAGVMQNPRHLVRRRGQEARLRCSPMKGHSHVYWYRQLPEEGLKFMVYLQKENIIDESGMPKERFSAEFPKEGPSILRIQQVVRGDSAAYFCASSADRVDEKLFFGSGTQLSVL.

The chain is built from TRBV7-2 and TRBJ2-4, with TRBD2 identical over 10 bases. Germline V lookup: CDR1 SGHTA, CDR2 FQGNSA. After removal of 5 bases from V and 7 bases from J, the junction contained 14 bases not matched to a gene. The CDR3 contains 17 residues. The CDR3: CASSQRAGGPRENIQYF. The CDR3 coding sequence is TGTGCCAGCAGCCAGAGAGCGGGGGGGCCGAGGGAGAACATTCAGTACTTC.

This clone has just a few counts. The V and J genes are TRBV30 and TRBJ1-3; 7 nucleotides align to TRBD1. The CDR3 has 13 residues. Germline loops: CDR1 GTSNPN, CDR2 SVGIG (reference sequence). The V gene end was trimmed by 7 bases and the J gene end by 4 bases; junction bases not matched to a gene: 7. The CDR3 loop is CASASGGGNTIYF. Here the CDR3 DNA reads TGTGCCTCAGCGTCAGGGGGAGGAAACACCATATATTTT.

The V call is TRBV27, the J call TRBJ1-1; D not resolved. The germline V gene has CDR1 MNHEY and CDR2 SMNVEV (reference sequence). The CDR3 has 13 residues. Between the trimmed V and J ends, which lost 4 bases and 1 base, there was a span of 7 bases. The DNA for the CDR3 is TGTGCCAGCAGTTCTATAAGGAACACTGAAGCTTTCTTT. This translates into CASSSIRNTEAFF.

The sample holds a few counts of this clone. The rearrangement links TRBV6-4 to TRBJ2-5, with unresolved D. CDR1 and CDR2 from the germline V gene are MRHNA and SNTAGT. This CDR3 has 12 residues. V was trimmed by 0 bases and J by 7 bases, leaving 6 bases between them. The DNA of the CDR3 is TGTGCCAGCAGTGACTCGACGGGGACCCAGTACTTC. Translating gives CASSDSTGTQYF.

The chain recombines TRBV5-1 with TRBJ1-1; 8 bases are a match to TRBD1. The CDR3 runs to 15 residues. The germline V gene encodes CDR1 SGHRS and CDR2 YFSETQ. Trimming cost V 4 bases and J 0 bases; bases outside gene matches: 5. CDR3 DNA: TGCGCCAGCAGCACGGGACAGGACGTGAACACTGAAGCTTTCTTT. The encoded protein is CASSTGQDVNTEAFF.